The source of this T cell receptor beta chain is a study of T cell repertoires in cytomegalovirus infection. The CDR3 runs to 17 residues. Germline V gives CDR1 LGHNT, CDR2 FRNRAP. Trimming removed 4 bases at V and 4 bases at J, with 22 bases between. In TCRdb, the reads were re-called with MiXCR into one record per CDR3 protein. The top ten clones hold under 15% of a sample with more than 400,000 distinct CDR3 sequences, 26% of them seen once. The V and J genes are TRBV12-5 and TRBJ2-5; D may match TRBD1 or TRBD2 (7 bases each). This clonotype was sampled from a human donor in good health (CMV status not recorded). Some clones in this sample may be carry-over from other donors' samples. Material: PBMCs. In DNA form, the CDR3 reads TGTGCTAGTGGTTCCTCCCTTTGGGCAGGGGGGGGAGAGACCCAGTACTTC. Translating it yields CASGSSLWAGGGETQYF.